This record looks at one TCR beta chain sequence and its context. Its antigen is not known. The record originates from a study of shared clonotypes between healthy human individuals. V shed 0 bases and J shed 8 bases, with 10 bases lying between them. CDR3 length equals 14 residues. The germline V gene has CDR1 SEHNR and CDR2 FQNEAQ (reference sequence). The study's findings and limits: Generation probabilities of non-shared clonotypes were lower (relative to those shared by all four donors).

Libraries were prepared by immunoSEQ multiplex PCR; TCRdb keeps only in-frame clonotypes and omits some of them. Of about 710,000 clones listed, around three quarters are singletons. The clonotype originates from a woman in her 30s in good health. Sequencing used memory CD4+ T cells sorted from blood. Sample subset: CD45RA-negative fraction. This sequence joins TRBV7-9 and TRBJ1-4, with no clear D. The CDR3 nucleotides read TGTGCCAGCAGCTTAGCGTCAGCTGGCGAAAAACTGTTTTTT. Its protein is CASSLASAGEKLFF.